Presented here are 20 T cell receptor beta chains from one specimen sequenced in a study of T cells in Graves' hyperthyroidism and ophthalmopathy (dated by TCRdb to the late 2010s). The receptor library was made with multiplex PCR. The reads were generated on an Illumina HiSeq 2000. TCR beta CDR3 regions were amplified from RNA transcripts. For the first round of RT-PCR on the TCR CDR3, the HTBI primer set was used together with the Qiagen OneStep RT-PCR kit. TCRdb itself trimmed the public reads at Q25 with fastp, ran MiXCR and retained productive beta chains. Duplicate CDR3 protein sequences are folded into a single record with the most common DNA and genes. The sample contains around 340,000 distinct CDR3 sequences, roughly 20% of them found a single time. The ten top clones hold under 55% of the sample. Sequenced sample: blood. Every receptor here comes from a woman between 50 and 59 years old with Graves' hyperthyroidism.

CDR3 sequence: CAISEEGIYGYTF. The DNA of the CDR3 is TGTGCCATCAGTGAAGAGGGGATCTATGGCTACACCTTC. The chain combines TRBV10-3 with TRBJ1-2; tentative D call: TRBD1 (5 bases). Looked up from germline, CDR1 is ENHRY and CDR2 is SYGVKD. Trimming removed 3 bases at V and 4 bases at J, with 9 bases between. This CDR3 contains 13 residues.

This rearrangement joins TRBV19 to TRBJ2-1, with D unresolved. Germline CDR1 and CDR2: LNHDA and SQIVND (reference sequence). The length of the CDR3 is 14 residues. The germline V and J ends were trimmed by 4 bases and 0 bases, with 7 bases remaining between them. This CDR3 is CASSRTDSYNEQFF. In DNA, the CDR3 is TGTGCCAGTAGTAGAACAGACTCCTACAATGAGCAGTTCTTC.

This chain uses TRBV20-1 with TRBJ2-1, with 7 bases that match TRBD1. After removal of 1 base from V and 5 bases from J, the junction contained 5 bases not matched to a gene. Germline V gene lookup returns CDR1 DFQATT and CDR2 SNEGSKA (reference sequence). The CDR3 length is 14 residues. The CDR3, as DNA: TGCAGTGCTAGAGTACAGGGGTGGAACAATGAGCAGTTCTTC. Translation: CSARVQGWNNEQFF.

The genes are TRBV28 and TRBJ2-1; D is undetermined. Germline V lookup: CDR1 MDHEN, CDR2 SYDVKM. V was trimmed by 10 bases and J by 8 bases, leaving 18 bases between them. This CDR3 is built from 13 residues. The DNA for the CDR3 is TGTGCCACCTTCGCGAGCTTGACGCATGAGCAGTTCTTC. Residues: CATFASLTHEQFF.

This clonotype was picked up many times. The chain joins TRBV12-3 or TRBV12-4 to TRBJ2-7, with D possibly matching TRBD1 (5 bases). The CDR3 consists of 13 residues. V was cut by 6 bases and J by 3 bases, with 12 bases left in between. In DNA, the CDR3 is TGTGCCAGCAGGATAAGACAGAACTACGAGCAGTACGTC. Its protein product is CASRIRQNYEQYV.

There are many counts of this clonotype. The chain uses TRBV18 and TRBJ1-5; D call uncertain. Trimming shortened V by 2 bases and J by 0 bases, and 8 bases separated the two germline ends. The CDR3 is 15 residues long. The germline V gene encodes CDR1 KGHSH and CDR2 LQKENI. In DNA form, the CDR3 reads TGTGCCAGCTCACCAGGGAGGGATAGCAATCAGCCCCAGCATTTT. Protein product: CASSPGRDSNQPQHF.

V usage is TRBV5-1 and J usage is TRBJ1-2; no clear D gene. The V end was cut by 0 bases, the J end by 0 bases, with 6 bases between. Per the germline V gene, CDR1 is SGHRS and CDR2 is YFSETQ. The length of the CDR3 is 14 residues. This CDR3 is CASSLGVANYGYTF. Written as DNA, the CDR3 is TGCGCCAGCAGCTTGGGGGTAGCTAACTATGGCTACACCTTC. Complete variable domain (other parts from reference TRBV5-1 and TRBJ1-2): KAGVTQTPRYLIKTRGQQVTLSCSPISGHRSVSWYQQTPGQGLQFLFEYFSETQRNKGNFPGRFSGRQFSNSRSEMNVSTLELGDSALYLCASSLGVANYGYTFGSGTRLTVV.

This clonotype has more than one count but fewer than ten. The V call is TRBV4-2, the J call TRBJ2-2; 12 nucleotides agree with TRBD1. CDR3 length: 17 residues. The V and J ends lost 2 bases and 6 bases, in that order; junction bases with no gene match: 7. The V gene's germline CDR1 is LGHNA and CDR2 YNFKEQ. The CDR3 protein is CASSQSGGQGAPGELFF. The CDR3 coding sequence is TGTGCCAGCAGCCAATCGGGGGGACAGGGGGCGCCCGGGGAGCTGTTTTTT.

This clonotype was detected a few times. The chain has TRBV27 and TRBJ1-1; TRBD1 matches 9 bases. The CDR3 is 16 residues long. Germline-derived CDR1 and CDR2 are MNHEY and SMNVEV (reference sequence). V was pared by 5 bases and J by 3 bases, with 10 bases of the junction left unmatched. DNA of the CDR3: TGTGCCAGCAGTCCGGGACAGGGAGTTCGGTACACTGAAGCTTTCTTT. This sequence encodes CASSPGQGVRYTEAFF.

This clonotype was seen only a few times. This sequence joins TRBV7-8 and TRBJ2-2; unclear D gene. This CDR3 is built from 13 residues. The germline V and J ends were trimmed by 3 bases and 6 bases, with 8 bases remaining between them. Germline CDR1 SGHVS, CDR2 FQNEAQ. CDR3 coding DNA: TGTGCCAGCAGCTTGCAGCCGGCCGGGGAGCTGTTTTTT. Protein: CASSLQPAGELFF. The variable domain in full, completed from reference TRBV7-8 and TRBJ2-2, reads GAGVSQSPRYKVAKRGQDVALRCDPISGHVSLFWYQQALGQGPEFLTYFQNEAQLDKSGLPSDRFFAERPEGSVSTLKIQRTQQEDSAVYLCASSLQPAGELFFGEGSRLTVL.

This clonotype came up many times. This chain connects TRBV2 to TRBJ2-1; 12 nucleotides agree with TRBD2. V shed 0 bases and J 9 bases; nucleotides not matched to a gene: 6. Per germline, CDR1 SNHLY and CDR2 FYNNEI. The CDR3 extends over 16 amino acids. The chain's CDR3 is CASSEARASGGGEQFF. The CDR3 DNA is TGTGCCAGCAGTGAAGCCCGGGCTAGCGGGGGGGGTGAGCAGTTCTTC.

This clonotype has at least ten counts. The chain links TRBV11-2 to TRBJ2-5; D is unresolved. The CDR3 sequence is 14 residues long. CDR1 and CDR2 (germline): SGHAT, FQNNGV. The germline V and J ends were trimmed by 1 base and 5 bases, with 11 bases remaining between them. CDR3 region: CASSLVVRTETQYF. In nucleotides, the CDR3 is TGTGCCAGCAGCTTAGTGGTCCGGACGGAGACCCAGTACTTC.

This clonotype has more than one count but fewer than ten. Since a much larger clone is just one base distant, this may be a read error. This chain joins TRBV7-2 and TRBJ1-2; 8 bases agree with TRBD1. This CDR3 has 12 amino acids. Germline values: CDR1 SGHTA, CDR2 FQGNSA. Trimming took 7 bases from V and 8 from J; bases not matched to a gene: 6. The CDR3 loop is CASNSWTGGYTF. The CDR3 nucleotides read TGTGCCAGCAACTCGTGGACAGGGGGCTACACCTTC.

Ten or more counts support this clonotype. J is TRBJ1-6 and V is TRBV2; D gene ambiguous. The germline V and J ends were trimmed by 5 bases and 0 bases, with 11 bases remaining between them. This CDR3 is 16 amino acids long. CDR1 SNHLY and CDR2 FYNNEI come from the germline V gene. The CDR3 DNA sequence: TGTGCCAGCAGTATGGCGTTAAGCTCCTATAATTCACCCCTCCACTTT. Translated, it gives CASSMALSSYNSPLHF.

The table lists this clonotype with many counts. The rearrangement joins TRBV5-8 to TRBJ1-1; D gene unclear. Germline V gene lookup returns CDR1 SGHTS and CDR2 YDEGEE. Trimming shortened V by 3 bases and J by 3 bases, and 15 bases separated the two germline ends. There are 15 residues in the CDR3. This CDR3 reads CASSYDPPRDTEAFF. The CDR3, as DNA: TGTGCCAGCAGCTATGATCCCCCGAGGGACACTGAAGCTTTCTTT. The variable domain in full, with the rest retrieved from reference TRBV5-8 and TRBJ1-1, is EAGVTQSPTHLIKTRGQQATLRCSPISGHTSVYWYQQALGLGLQFLLWYDEGEERNRGNFPPRFSGRQFPNYSSELNVNALELEDSALYLCASSYDPPRDTEAFFGQGTRLTVV.

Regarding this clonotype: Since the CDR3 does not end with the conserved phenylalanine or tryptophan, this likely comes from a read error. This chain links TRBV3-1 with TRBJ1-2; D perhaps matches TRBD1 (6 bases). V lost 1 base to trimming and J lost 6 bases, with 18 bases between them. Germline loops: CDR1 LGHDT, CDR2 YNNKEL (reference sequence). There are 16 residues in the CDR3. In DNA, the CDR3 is TGTGCCAGCAGCCAAGTTGCGAATGGGGGGCAGGATGGCTACACCCTC. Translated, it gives CASSQVANGGQDGYTL.

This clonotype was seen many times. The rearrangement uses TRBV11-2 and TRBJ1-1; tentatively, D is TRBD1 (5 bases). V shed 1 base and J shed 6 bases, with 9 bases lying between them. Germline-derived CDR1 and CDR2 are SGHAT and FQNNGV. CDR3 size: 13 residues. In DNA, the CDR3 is TGTGCCAGCAGCTTAGGGGTGGGGGCTGAAGCTTTCTTT. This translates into CASSLGVGAEAFF.

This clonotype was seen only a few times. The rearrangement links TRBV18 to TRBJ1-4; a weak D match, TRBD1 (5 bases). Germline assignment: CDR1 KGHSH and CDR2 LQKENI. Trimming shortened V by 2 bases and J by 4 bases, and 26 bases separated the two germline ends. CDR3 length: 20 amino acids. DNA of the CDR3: TGTGCCAGCTCACCAACGTACCTAGACAGCACACTGGAGATTAATGAAAAACTGTTTTTT. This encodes CASSPTYLDSTLEINEKLFF.

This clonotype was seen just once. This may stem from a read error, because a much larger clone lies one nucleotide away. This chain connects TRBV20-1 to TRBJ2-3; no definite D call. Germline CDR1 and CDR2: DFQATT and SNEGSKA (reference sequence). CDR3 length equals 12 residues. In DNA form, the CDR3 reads TGCGGTGCTAGAATAGCAACAGATACGCAGTATTTT. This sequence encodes CGARIATDTQYF.

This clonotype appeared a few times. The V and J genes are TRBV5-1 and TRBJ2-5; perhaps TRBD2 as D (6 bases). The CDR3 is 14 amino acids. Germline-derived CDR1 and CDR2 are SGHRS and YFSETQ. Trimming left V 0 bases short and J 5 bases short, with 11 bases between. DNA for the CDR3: TGCGCCAGCAGCTTGGCCGGGGGACGGGAGACCCAGTACTTC. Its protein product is CASSLAGGRETQYF.